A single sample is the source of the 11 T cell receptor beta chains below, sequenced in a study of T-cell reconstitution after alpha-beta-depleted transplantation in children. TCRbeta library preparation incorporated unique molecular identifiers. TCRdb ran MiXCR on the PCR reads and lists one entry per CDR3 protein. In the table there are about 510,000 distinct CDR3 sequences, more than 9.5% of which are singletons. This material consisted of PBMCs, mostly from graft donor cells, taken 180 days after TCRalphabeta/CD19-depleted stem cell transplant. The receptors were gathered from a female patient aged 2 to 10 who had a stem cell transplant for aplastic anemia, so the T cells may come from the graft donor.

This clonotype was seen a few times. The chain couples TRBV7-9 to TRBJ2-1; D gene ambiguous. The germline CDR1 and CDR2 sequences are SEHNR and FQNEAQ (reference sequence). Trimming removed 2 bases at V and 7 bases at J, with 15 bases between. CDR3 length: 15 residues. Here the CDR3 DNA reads TGTGCCAGCAGCTTAACGGAGCTCCTTCGGAATGAGCAGTTCTTC. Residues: CASSLTELLRNEQFF.

As DNA, the CDR3 is TGCAGTGCTAGTATTACCGGGTCCCACCCCAAATACTACGAGCAGTACTTC. Amino acids: CSASITGSHPKYYEQYF. This chain joins TRBV20-1 and TRBJ2-7; no reliable D call. The V and J ends lost 3 bases and 3 bases respectively, with 24 bases between them. The germline V gene has CDR1 DFQATT and CDR2 SNEGSKA (reference sequence). The CDR3 covers 17 residues.

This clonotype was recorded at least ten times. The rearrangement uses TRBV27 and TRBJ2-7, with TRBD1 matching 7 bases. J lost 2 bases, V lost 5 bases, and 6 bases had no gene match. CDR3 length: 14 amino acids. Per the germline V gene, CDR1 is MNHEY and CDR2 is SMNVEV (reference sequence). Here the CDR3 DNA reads TGTGCCAGCAGTCAGACGACAGGGCCCTACGAGCAGTACTTC. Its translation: CASSQTTGPYEQYF.

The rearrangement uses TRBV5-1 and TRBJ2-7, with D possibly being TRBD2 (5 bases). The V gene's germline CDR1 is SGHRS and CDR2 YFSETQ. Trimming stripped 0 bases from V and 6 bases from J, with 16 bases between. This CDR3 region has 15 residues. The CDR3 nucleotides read TGCGCCAGCAGCTTGGTATCCGGGCTCGGACTCGAGCAGTACTTC. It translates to CASSLVSGLGLEQYF.

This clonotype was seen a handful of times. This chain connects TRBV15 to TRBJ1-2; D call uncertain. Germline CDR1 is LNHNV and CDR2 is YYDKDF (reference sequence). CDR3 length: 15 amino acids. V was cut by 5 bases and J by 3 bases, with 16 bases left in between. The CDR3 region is CATSPQAFRDYGYTF. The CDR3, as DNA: TGTGCCACCAGCCCCCAGGCTTTTCGCGACTATGGCTACACCTTC.

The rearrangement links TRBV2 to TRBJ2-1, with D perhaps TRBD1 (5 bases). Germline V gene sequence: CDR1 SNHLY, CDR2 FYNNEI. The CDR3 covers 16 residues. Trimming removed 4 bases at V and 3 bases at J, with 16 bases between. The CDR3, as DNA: TGTGCCAGCAGTGGTATTCAGGGAACGGGCTACAATGAGCAGTTCTTC. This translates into CASSGIQGTGYNEQFF. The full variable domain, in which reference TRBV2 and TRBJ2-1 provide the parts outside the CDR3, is EPEVTQTPSHQVTQMGQEVILRCVPISNHLYFYWYRQILGQKVEFLVSFYNNEISEKSEIFDDQFSVERPDGSNFTLKIRSTKLEDSAMYFCASSGIQGTGYNEQFFGPGTRLTVL.

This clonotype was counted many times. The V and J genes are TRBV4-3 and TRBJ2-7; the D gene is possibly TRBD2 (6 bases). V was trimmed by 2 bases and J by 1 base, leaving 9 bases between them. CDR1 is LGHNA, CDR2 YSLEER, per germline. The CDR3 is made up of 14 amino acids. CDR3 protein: CASSQYRGSYEQYF. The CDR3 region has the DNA TGCGCCAGCAGCCAATATCGGGGGTCCTACGAGCAGTACTTC.

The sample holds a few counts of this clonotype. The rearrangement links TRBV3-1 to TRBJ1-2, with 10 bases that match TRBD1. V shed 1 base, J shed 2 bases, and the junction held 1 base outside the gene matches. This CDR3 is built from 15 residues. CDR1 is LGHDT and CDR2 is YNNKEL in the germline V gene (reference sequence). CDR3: CASSQGTGGNYGYTF. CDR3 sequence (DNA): TGTGCCAGCAGCCAAGGGACAGGGGGGAACTATGGCTACACCTTC.

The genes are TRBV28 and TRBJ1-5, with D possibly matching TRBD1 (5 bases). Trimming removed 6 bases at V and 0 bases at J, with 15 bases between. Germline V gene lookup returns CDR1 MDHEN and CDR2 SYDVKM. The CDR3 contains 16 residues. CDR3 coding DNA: TGTGCCAGCAGACCCCCAGACGGGGGTAGCAATCAGCCCCAGCATTTT. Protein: CASRPPDGGSNQPQHF.

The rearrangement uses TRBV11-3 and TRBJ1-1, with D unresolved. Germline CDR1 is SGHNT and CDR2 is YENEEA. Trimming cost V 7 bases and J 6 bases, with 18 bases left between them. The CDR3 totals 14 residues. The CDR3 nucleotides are TGTGCCAGCACCCTGGAAACAAGCGGGGCTGAAGCTTTCTTT. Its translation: CASTLETSGAEAFF.

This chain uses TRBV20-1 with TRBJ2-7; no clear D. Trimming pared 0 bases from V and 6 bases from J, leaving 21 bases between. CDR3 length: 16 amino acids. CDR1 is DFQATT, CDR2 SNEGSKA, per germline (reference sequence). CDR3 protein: CSARDQRNPWAREQYF. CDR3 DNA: TGCAGTGCTAGAGATCAAAGGAACCCCTGGGCTCGCGAGCAGTACTTC.